These 31 T cell receptor beta chains originate from one sample sequenced in a study of monozygotic twins with inflammatory bowel disease. TCRdb derives one entry per CDR3 protein from the 5' RACE reads, leaving out DNA. The clone table shows approximately 210,000 distinct CDR3 sequences, with the ten largest holding 7.5% to 9.5%. Source material: blood. These receptors all come from a human donor with ulcerative colitis or Crohn's disease, or a healthy co-twin of an affected twin (not recorded which).

The CDR3 region is CSGRRASGNPITDTQYF. V usage is TRBV29-1 and J usage is TRBJ2-3; TCRdb gives TRBD2 as the D gene, but with no DNA this cannot be confirmed. The V gene's germline CDR1 is SQVTM and CDR2 ANQGSEA. There are 17 residues in the CDR3.

The chain couples TRBV20-1 to TRBJ2-3. The CDR3 consists of 13 residues. The germline V gene has CDR1 DFQATT and CDR2 SNEGSKA (reference sequence). Here the CDR3 reads CSALDSHTDTKYF.

V gene TRBV29-1 combines with J gene TRBJ2-6; without DNA, the TCRdb call of TRBD1 cannot be checked. The CDR3 is 17 amino acids. Germline assignment: CDR1 SQVTM and CDR2 ANQGSEA. CDR3 residues: CSVAGGQGAKGANVLTF.

The V gene is TRBV4-2, the J gene TRBJ2-1; no DNA is available, so the TRBD2 call from TCRdb remains unchecked. The CDR3 is 18 residues long. Germline V gene lookup returns CDR1 LGHNA and CDR2 YNFKEQ. CDR3 region: CASSQDGRLAGGANEQFF.

V usage is TRBV29-1 and J usage is TRBJ1-5; the D gene TCRdb calls, TRBD1, cannot be checked with no DNA. CDR1 SQVTM and CDR2 ANQGSEA come from the germline V gene. The CDR3 sequence is 13 residues long. The CDR3 here is CSVRQGSNQPQHF. Combining the CDR3 with reference TRBV29-1 and TRBJ1-5 gives the whole variable domain SAVISQKPSRDICQRGTSLTIQCQVDSQVTMMFWYRQQPGQSLTLIATANQGSEATYESGFVIDKFPISRPNLTFSTLTVSNMSPEDSSIYLCSVRQGSNQPQHFGDGTRLSIL.

This chain joins TRBV3-1 and TRBJ1-1; TCRdb's assignment of TRBD1 cannot be checked, as there is no DNA. CDR3 size: 12 residues. Germline V gene data show CDR1 as LGHDT and CDR2 as YNNKEL (reference sequence). The CDR3 spells CASSHDRGEAFF.

V is TRBV7-9 and J is TRBJ2-1; TCRdb's assignment of TRBD2 cannot be checked, as there is no DNA. The CDR3 loop spans 16 amino acids. Per germline, CDR1 SEHNR and CDR2 FQNEAQ (reference sequence). Here the CDR3 reads CASSLLASSSWDEQFF.

This chain connects TRBV21-1 to TRBJ2-2; checking the TCRdb D call of TRBD1 is not possible without DNA. TRBV21-1 counts as a pseudogene. This CDR3 is built from 16 residues. The CDR3 here is CASSKGWGANTGELFF.

The gene calls are TRBV11-2 and TRBJ2-3; the D call of TRBD2 rests on TCRdb alone, since no DNA is present to check it. This CDR3 has 18 residues. Germline CDR1 is SGHAT and CDR2 is FQNNGV. This CDR3 is CASSPHLGLAGAADTQYF.

The rearrangement uses TRBV25-1 and TRBJ1-1. The CDR3 is 13 residues long. Germline assignment: CDR1 MGHDK and CDR2 SYGVNS. The chain's CDR3 is CASQRTLGTEAFF.

This rearrangement joins TRBV29-1 to TRBJ2-5; TCRdb outputs TRBD1, but without DNA this stays unchecked. The CDR3 extends over 12 amino acids. Per the germline V gene, CDR1 is SQVTM and CDR2 is ANQGSEA. The CDR3: CSVERGGQTQYF.

Here the CDR3 reads CSAPTRGTAGNTIYF. The chain is built from TRBV20-1 and TRBJ1-3; TCRdb gives TRBD1 as the D gene, but with no DNA this cannot be confirmed. The CDR3 is 15 residues long. Germline V gene data show CDR1 as DFQATT and CDR2 as SNEGSKA (reference sequence).

This chain joins TRBV14 and TRBJ1-3; TCRdb's D call of TRBD1 is untestable without DNA. In germline, CDR1 is SGHDN, CDR2 FVKESK. This CDR3 spans 15 amino acids. The CDR3 here is CASSPGQGAGNTIYF.

The J gene is TRBJ1-3, the V gene TRBV5-5; absent DNA, TCRdb's TRBD1 call cannot be checked. Germline CDR1 SGHKS, CDR2 YYEKEE (reference sequence). The CDR3 has 15 residues. CDR3 loop: CASSLSGGRGNTIYF.

The chain couples TRBV6-5 to TRBJ2-1; with no DNA, the TCRdb D assignment of TRBD2 cannot be verified. Germline CDR1 is MNHEY and CDR2 is SVGAGI. The CDR3 is 13 residues long. CDR3 residues: CASNAGGGNEQFF.

This rearrangement joins TRBV27 to TRBJ2-2. The CDR3 consists of 12 residues. The germline V gene has CDR1 MNHEY and CDR2 SMNVEV (reference sequence). The CDR3 protein is CASSVLSGELFF.

The chain is built from TRBV29-1 and TRBJ2-3; TCRdb's D call of TRBD1 is untestable without DNA. This CDR3 comprises 12 residues. Germline V gene data show CDR1 as SQVTM and CDR2 as ANQGSEA. The CDR3 is CSVGPGSDTQYF.

The rearrangement links TRBV20-1 to TRBJ2-3; the D call of TRBD2 rests on TCRdb alone, since no DNA is present to check it. The germline V gene encodes CDR1 DFQATT and CDR2 SNEGSKA (reference sequence). The CDR3 covers 17 residues. Here the CDR3 reads CSARPTSGSGGSDTQYF.

Here the CDR3 reads CASSSTGSITGELFF. J is TRBJ2-2 and V is TRBV2; no DNA is available, so the TRBD1 call from TCRdb remains unchecked. This CDR3 spans 15 amino acids. CDR1 and CDR2 from the germline V gene are SNHLY and FYNNEI.

The V call is TRBV10-3, the J call TRBJ1-4; as DNA is missing, the TRBD1 call by TCRdb cannot be tested. There are 13 residues in the CDR3. Germline CDR1 is ENHRY and CDR2 is SYGVKD. This chain's CDR3 is CAIADRSNEKLFF.

The chain is built from TRBV20-1 and TRBJ2-3; TCRdb indicates TRBD2, and absent DNA this call remains unverified. This CDR3 contains 17 residues. Germline CDR1 DFQATT, CDR2 SNEGSKA (reference sequence). The CDR3 region is CSASGLAGGGGIYTQYF.

The rearrangement uses TRBV20-1 and TRBJ1-1; TCRdb gives TRBD1 as the D gene, but with no DNA this cannot be confirmed. Germline V lookup: CDR1 DFQATT, CDR2 SNEGSKA (reference sequence). CDR3 length: 14 residues. CDR3 sequence reads: CSARPLDRNTEAFF.

The V and J genes are TRBV6-2 or TRBV6-3 and TRBJ1-2; the D call from TCRdb, TRBD1, cannot be confirmed without DNA. This CDR3 contains 13 residues. Germline CDR1 and CDR2: MNHEY and SVGEGT. The CDR3 protein is CASRVPGNYGYTF.

The V gene is TRBV7-7, the J gene TRBJ2-2; TCRdb gives TRBD1 as the D gene, but with no DNA this cannot be confirmed. Looked up from germline, CDR1 is SSHAT and CDR2 is FNYEAQ (reference sequence). The CDR3 length is 15 residues. CDR3 protein: CASSPREQGAGELFF.

The chain employs TRBV2 and TRBJ1-2; TCRdb reports TRBD1, a call that lacks DNA to check it against. The CDR3 is 12 residues long. Germline loops: CDR1 SNHLY, CDR2 FYNNEI. The CDR3 loop reads CASSQQGYGYTF.

The chain carries TRBV5-1 and TRBJ2-7; TCRdb returns TRBD1, unconfirmable since there is no DNA. Germline values: CDR1 SGHRS, CDR2 YFSETQ. CDR3 length: 15 amino acids. The chain's CDR3 is CASTTAPTGIYEQYF.

The chain is built from TRBV2 and TRBJ2-3; TCRdb's D call of TRBD1 is untestable without DNA. Germline V CDR1 and CDR2: SNHLY, FYNNEI. The CDR3 consists of 14 residues. This CDR3 reads CASSGGASTDTQYF.

The gene calls are TRBV7-8 and TRBJ2-2; TCRdb reports TRBD2, a call that lacks DNA to check it against. CDR1 and CDR2 (germline): SGHVS, FQNEAQ. The CDR3 length is 15 residues. The CDR3 sequence is CASSFGLLGTGELFF.

The rearrangement uses TRBV20-1 and TRBJ2-1. Germline CDR1 DFQATT, CDR2 SNEGSKA (reference sequence). The CDR3 contains 12 residues. This CDR3 reads CSARSPYNEQFF.

This rearrangement joins TRBV7-2 to TRBJ2-7. The CDR3 has 14 residues. The germline V gene encodes CDR1 SGHTA and CDR2 FQGNSA. This chain's CDR3 is CASSLGPRSYEQYF.

The chain has TRBV3-1 and TRBJ2-3. Germline V gives CDR1 LGHDT, CDR2 YNNKEL (reference sequence). The CDR3 sequence is 11 residues long. The CDR3 region is CASSQGGTQYF.